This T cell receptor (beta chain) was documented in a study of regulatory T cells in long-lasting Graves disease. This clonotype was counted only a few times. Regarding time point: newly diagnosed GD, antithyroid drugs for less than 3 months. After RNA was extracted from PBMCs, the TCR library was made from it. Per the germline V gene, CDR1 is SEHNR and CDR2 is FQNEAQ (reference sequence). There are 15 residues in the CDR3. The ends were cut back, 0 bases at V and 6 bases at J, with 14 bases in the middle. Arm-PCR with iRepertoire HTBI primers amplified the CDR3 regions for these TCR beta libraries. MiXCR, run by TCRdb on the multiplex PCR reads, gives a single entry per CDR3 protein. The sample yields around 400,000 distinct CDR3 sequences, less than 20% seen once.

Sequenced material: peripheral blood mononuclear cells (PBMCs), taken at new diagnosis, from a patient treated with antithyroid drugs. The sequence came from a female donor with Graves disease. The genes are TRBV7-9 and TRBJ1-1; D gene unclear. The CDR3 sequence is CASSLAVGVYSEAFF. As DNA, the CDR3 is TGTGCCAGCAGCTTAGCGGTTGGAGTTTATTCTGAAGCTTTCTTT.